The clone carrying this T cell receptor beta chain was observed a handful of times. This CDR3 region has 14 residues. V was shortened by 2 bases and J by 7 bases, with 11 bases between the two germline ends. This sample is drawn from a study of molecular identifiers for immune sequencing clone quantification. TCRdb reanalysed the PCR reads using MiXCR and keeps one entry per CDR3 protein. The table lists just under 650,000 distinct CDR3 sequences, 20% of them singletons. The material sequenced was naive CD8+ T cells from blood, with Jurkat cell RNA spiked in. Subset denoted: FACS-sorted CD8+CD4-CCR7+CD45RA+ naive T cells. The chain couples TRBV12-3 or TRBV12-4 to TRBJ1-4; tentative D call: TRBD1 (5 bases). This TCR came from a human donor in good health. Some libraries in this study had Jurkat cell RNA spiked in. CDR3: CASSLTRRGEKLFF. The CDR3 DNA sequence: TGTGCCAGCAGTTTAACAAGAAGGGGTGAAAAACTGTTTTTT.